The 14 T cell receptor beta chains listed next were all sequenced from one sample in a study of cytomegalovirus exposure and HLA in healthy donors. Amplification used 60 Vbeta primers and 13 Jbeta primers. Clones were read by immunoSEQ multiplex PCR, and TCRdb kept only the in-frame ones, dropping some. This table holds approximately 120,000 clones, about 81% found once. Source material: PBMCs. These TCRs come from a young woman in good health and CMV-seronegative.

The chain combines TRBV30 with TRBJ2-5; TRBD1 aligns across 7 bases. J gave up 5 bases and V 8 bases, and 5 bases lay outside the gene matches. Germline assignment: CDR1 GTSNPN and CDR2 SVGIG (reference sequence). The CDR3 spans 11 residues. CDR3 nucleotide sequence: TGTGCCACCACGACAGGGGAGACCCAGTACTTC. Its translation is CATTTGETQYF.

The rearrangement uses TRBV2 and TRBJ2-2, with 9 bases lining up with TRBD1. Per germline, CDR1 SNHLY and CDR2 FYNNEI. With 8 bases clipped from V and 6 bases from J, the junction kept 4 bases outside the gene matches. The CDR3 covers 13 residues. The CDR3 nucleotides read TGTGCCAGCGTGCGACAGGGGGCCGGGGAGCTGTTTTTT. It encodes CASVRQGAGELFF.

This clone was detected a few times. The chain has TRBV11-2 and TRBJ2-5, with 10 bases fitting TRBD2. The ends lost 5 bases at V and 5 bases at J; junction bases unmatched: 8. Germline V gene sequence: CDR1 SGHAT, CDR2 FQNNGV. This CDR3 is 15 amino acids long. The CDR3 protein is CASSPQGTSVETQYF. CDR3 DNA: TGTGCCAGCAGCCCCCAAGGGACTAGCGTGGAGACCCAGTACTTC.

The chain couples TRBV27 to TRBJ2-1; 7 positions agree with TRBD1. Germline CDR1 is MNHEY and CDR2 is SMNVEV (reference sequence). This CDR3 has 13 residues. V trimming: 5 bases; J trimming: 10 bases; junction bases outside the gene matches: 8. The CDR3 nucleotides are TGTGCCAGCAGTCCTTACAGGGGTGGCGAGCAGTTCTTC. Encoded protein: CASSPYRGGEQFF.

This CDR3 reads CASRGWENTIYF. CDR3 in DNA: TGTGCCAGCCGGGGGTGGGAAAACACCATATATTTT. The J gene is TRBJ1-3, the V gene TRBV6-5, with D possibly TRBD1 on 5 matching bases. Trimming left V 8 bases short and J 6 bases short, with 11 bases between. Per the germline V gene, CDR1 is MNHEY and CDR2 is SVGAGI. CDR3 length: 12 residues.

V is TRBV18 and J is TRBJ1-6; D gene ambiguous. Deletions cut 6 bases from V and 6 bases from J, with 12 bases between. Germline-derived CDR1 and CDR2 are KGHSH and LQKENI. CDR3 length: 14 residues. In nucleotides, the CDR3 is TGTGCCAGCTCGCCCGGGATTCTTAATTCACCCCTCCACTTT. It codes for CASSPGILNSPLHF.

In the case of this clone: This sample includes further DNA sequences coding for the same CDR3. This rearrangement joins TRBV2 to TRBJ1-1, with 7 bases fitting TRBD1. The ends lost 0 bases at V and 6 bases at J; junction bases unmatched: 7. The V gene's germline CDR1 is SNHLY and CDR2 FYNNEI. The CDR3 has 15 residues. The chain's CDR3 is CASSEAPPGGAEAFF. Here the CDR3 DNA reads TGTGCCAGCAGTGAAGCCCCCCCAGGGGGTGCTGAAGCTTTCTTT.

The CDR3 sequence is CASSLVRTTPPEQFF. Written as DNA, the CDR3 is TGCGCCAGCAGCTTGGTTCGGACTACTCCCCCCGAGCAGTTCTTC. The V gene is TRBV5-1, the J gene TRBJ2-1; weak D call: TRBD2 (6 bases). Trimming cost V 0 bases and J 10 bases, with 17 bases left between them. Germline CDR1 reads SGHRS; CDR2 reads YFSETQ. The CDR3 loop spans 15 amino acids.

The V gene is TRBV15, the J gene TRBJ1-1; D uncertain. Germline V gene data show CDR1 as LNHNV and CDR2 as YYDKDF (reference sequence). V dropped 2 bases and J dropped 4 bases, with 14 bases sitting between them. The CDR3 loop spans 15 amino acids. The CDR3 loop reads CATSRPGTRGTEAFF. CDR3 bases: TGTGCCACCAGCAGACCGGGCACCCGGGGCACTGAAGCTTTCTTT. The variable domain in full, with the rest retrieved from reference TRBV15 and TRBJ1-1, is DAMVIQNPRYQVTQFGKPVTLSCSQTLNHNVMYWYQQKSSQAPKLLFHYYDKDFNNEADTPDNFQSRRPNTSFCFLDIRSPGLGDTAMYLCATSRPGTRGTEAFFGQGTRLTVV.

Only one count was recorded for this clone. The chain couples TRBV11-3 to TRBJ2-3; TRBD2 aligns across 9 bases. Germline trimming cut 3 bases from V and 3 bases from J; bases unmatched to any gene: 7. The CDR3 runs 16 residues. Germline CDR1 is SGHNT and CDR2 is YENEEA. CDR3 protein: CASSFVPGLATDTQYF. CDR3 nucleotides: TGTGCCAGCAGCTTCGTACCGGGACTAGCAACAGATACGCAGTATTTT. Full variable domain (rest looked up from reference TRBV11-3 and TRBJ2-3): EAGVVQSPRYKIIEKKQPVAFWCNPISGHNTLYWYLQNLGQGPELLIRYENEEAVDDSQLPKDRFSAERLKGVDSTLKIQPAELGDSAVYLCASSFVPGLATDTQYFGPGTRLTVL.

This clone was recorded a few times. This chain uses TRBV5-5 with TRBJ2-2; 8 nucleotides agree with TRBD2. The junction had 9 bases not matched to a gene; V was cut back by 5 bases and J by 6 bases. Germline CDR1 reads SGHKS; CDR2 reads YYEKEE (reference sequence). This CDR3 contains 15 residues. The CDR3 loop reads CASSYIAGLAGELFF. CDR3 bases: TGTGCCAGCAGTTACATAGCGGGACTTGCCGGGGAGCTGTTTTTT.

The chain couples TRBV5-1 to TRBJ2-5, with D perhaps TRBD2 (5 bases). Between the trimmed V and J ends, which lost 0 bases and 3 bases, there was a span of 9 bases. The CDR3 extends over 14 amino acids. Germline CDR1 and CDR2: SGHRS and YFSETQ. CDR3: CASSLVRGEETQYF. As DNA, the CDR3 is TGCGCCAGCAGCTTGGTTCGGGGTGAAGAGACCCAGTACTTC.

This chain joins TRBV9 and TRBJ1-5; tentatively, D is TRBD1 (6 bases). V was pared by 2 bases and J by 3 bases, with 18 bases between. The CDR3 has 17 residues. CDR1 SGDLS and CDR2 YYNGEE come from the germline V gene. CDR3 sequence: CASSVKPGDPLNQPQHF. The CDR3 DNA is TGTGCCAGCAGCGTTAAGCCAGGGGATCCGCTCAATCAGCCCCAGCATTTT.

This chain uses TRBV19 with TRBJ2-7, with D possibly TRBD1 on 5 matching bases. Germline assignment: CDR1 LNHDA and CDR2 SQIVND (reference sequence). CDR3 length: 15 amino acids. Trimming left V 1 base short and J 1 base short, with 11 bases between. Written as DNA, the CDR3 is TGTGCCAGTAGTATAGGTTTAGGGGAATCCTACGAGCAGTACTTC. Amino acids: CASSIGLGESYEQYF.